A selection of T cell receptor beta chains follows, all from one sample in a study of post-analysis software for immune sequencing data. TCRdb called the PCR reads again in MiXCR, with one record for every CDR3 protein. The sample records more than 500,000 distinct CDR3 sequences, around 31% being singletons. Material: blood. All receptors derive from a girl younger than 18 with multiple sclerosis. CDR3s include the opening cysteine and the closing phenylalanine or tryptophan. Each record gives: clone size, J gene, V gene, D gene, CDR3 protein, CDR3 DNA. The D gene is left open where the match is weak. Size tells how often a clone was seen (once, few, many) or the class of an expanded clone, and some rows leave it out.

clone_size: few; j_call: TRBJ1-3; v_call: TRBV2; d_call: TRBD1; cdr3_aa: CASRGGTGSGNTIYF; cdr3_nt: TGTGCCAGCAGGGGAGGGACAGGCTCTGGAAACACCATATATTTT
clone_size: -; j_call: TRBJ2-7; v_call: TRBV20-1; d_call: -; cdr3_aa: CSARDRQAVYEQYF; cdr3_nt: TGCAGTGCTAGAGATCGCCAGGCAGTCTACGAGCAGTACTTC
clone_size: -; j_call: TRBJ2-1; v_call: TRBV5-6; d_call: TRBD1; cdr3_aa: CASSQTWDSNYNEQFF; cdr3_nt: TGTGCCAGCAGCCAAACGTGGGACAGCAACTACAATGAGCAGTTCTTC
clone_size: many; j_call: TRBJ2-5; v_call: TRBV6-1; d_call: -; cdr3_aa: CASSEETGEETQYF; cdr3_nt: TGTGCCAGCAGTGAAGAAACCGGGGAGGAGACCCAGTACTTC
clone_size: -; j_call: TRBJ2-7; v_call: TRBV18; d_call: TRBD1; cdr3_aa: CASSGTGDGEQYF; cdr3_nt: TGTGCCAGCTCCGGGACAGGGGACGGCGAGCAGTACTTC
clone_size: -; j_call: TRBJ2-1; v_call: TRBV29-1; d_call: TRBD1; cdr3_aa: CSVDSGTGDNEQFF; cdr3_nt: TGCAGCGTTGACTCCGGGACAGGGGACAATGAGCAGTTCTTC
clone_size: -; j_call: TRBJ1-4; v_call: TRBV20-1; d_call: TRBD1; cdr3_aa: CSAKGQGSEKLFF; cdr3_nt: TGCAGTGCTAAGGGACAGGGGAGTGAAAAACTGTTTTTT
clone_size: once; j_call: TRBJ2-3; v_call: TRBV7-6; d_call: -; cdr3_aa: CASSSIGGGDTQYF; cdr3_nt: TGTGCCAGCAGCTCGATAGGGGGGGGTGATACGCAGTATTTT
clone_size: -; j_call: TRBJ1-1; v_call: TRBV4-1; d_call: TRBD1; cdr3_aa: CASSHNRGGEAFF; cdr3_nt: TGCGCCAGCAGCCATAACAGGGGAGGCGAAGCTTTCTTT
clone_size: -; j_call: TRBJ2-1; v_call: TRBV11-2; d_call: TRBD1; cdr3_aa: CASSAKQGFPNNEQFF; cdr3_nt: TGTGCCAGCAGCGCTAAACAGGGGTTCCCGAACAATGAGCAGTTCTTC
clone_size: -; j_call: TRBJ1-2; v_call: TRBV2; d_call: -; cdr3_aa: CASSTARYGYTF; cdr3_nt: TGTGCCAGCAGTACCGCCCGCTATGGCTACACCTTC
clone_size: many; j_call: TRBJ2-5; v_call: TRBV5-1; d_call: TRBD1; cdr3_aa: CASSDREETQYF; cdr3_nt: TGCGCCAGCTCCGACAGGGAAGAGACCCAGTACTTC
clone_size: -; j_call: TRBJ2-3; v_call: TRBV9; d_call: TRBD1; cdr3_aa: CASSVLPGTVTDTQYF; cdr3_nt: TGTGCCAGCAGCGTACTCCCCGGGACAGTCACAGATACGCAGTATTTT